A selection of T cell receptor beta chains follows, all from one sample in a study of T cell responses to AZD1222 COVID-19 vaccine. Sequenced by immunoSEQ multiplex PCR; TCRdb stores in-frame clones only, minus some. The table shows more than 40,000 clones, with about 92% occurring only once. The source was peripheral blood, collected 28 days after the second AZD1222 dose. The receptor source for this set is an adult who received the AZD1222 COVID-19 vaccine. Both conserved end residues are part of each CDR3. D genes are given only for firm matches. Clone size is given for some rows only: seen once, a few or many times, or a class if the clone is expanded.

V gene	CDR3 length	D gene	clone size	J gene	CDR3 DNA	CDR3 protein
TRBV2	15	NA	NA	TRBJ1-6	TGTGCCAGCAGCAGTCGGGGCACCTATAATTCACCCCTCCACTTT	CASSSRGTYNSPLHF
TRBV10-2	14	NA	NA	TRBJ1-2	TGCGCCAGCAGTGATTGGGGAGCTAACTATGGCTACACCTTC	CASSDWGANYGYTF
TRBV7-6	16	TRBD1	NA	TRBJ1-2	TGTGCCAGCAGCCCTCTCGGGGACAGCCCTAACTATGGCTACACCTTC	CASSPLGDSPNYGYTF
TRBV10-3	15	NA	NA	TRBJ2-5	TGTGCCATCAGTGACCTGGGGCTATCCGCCGAGACCCAGTACTTC	CAISDLGLSAETQYF
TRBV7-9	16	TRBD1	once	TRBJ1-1	TGTGCCAGCAGCCCGACCGGACAGGGGGCTAGCGCTGAAGCTTTCTTT	CASSPTGQGASAEAFF
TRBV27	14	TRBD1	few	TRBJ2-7	TGTGCCAGCAGTCGGGACAGGGTTACCAACGAGCAGTACTTC	CASSRDRVTNEQYF
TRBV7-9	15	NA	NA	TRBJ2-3	TGTGCCAGCAGCTTAGGCGAGAGGGAAGGAGATACGCAGTATTTT	CASSLGEREGDTQYF
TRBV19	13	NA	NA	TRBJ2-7	TGTGCCAGTAGTCCCGATAGGGCCTACGAGCAGTACTTC	CASSPDRAYEQYF
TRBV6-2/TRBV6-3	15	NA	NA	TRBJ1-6	TGTGCCAGCACCCCTGGGGGAGCTTATAATTCACCCCTCCACTTT	CASTPGGAYNSPLHF
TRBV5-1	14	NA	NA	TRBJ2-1	TGCGCCAGCAGCTTGGCCACCCCACCCAATGAGCAGTTCTTC	CASSLATPPNEQFF
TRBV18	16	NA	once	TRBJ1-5	TGTGCCAGCTCACCACTAGGGGGTAGTAGCAATCAGCCCCAGCATTTT	CASSPLGGSSNQPQHF
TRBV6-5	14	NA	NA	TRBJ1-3	TGTGCCAGCAGGTCACAGGGTTCTAGGAACACCATATATTTT	CASRSQGSRNTIYF
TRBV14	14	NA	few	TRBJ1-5	TGTGCCAGCAGCCAAGGGAATGGCGATCAGCCCCAGCATTTT	CASSQGNGDQPQHF
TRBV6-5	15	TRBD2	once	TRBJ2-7	TGTGCCAGCAGCGGACTAGCGGGATTCTCCTACGAGCAGTACTTC	CASSGLAGFSYEQYF
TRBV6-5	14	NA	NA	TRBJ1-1	TGTGCCAGCATCCTAGGACCAGCGAACACTGAAGCTTTCTTT	CASILGPANTEAFF
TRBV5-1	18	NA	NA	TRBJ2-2	TGCGCCAGCAGCTTGGCCCCGACAGTTCTTAAGAACACCGGGGAGCTGTTTTTT	CASSLAPTVLKNTGELFF
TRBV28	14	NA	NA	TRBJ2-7	TGTGCCAGCAGTTTTGAGGGGGGGCCGAGGGAGCAGTACTTC	CASSFEGGPREQYF
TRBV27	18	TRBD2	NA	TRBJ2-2	TGTGCCAGCAGTTTCCTAGTTGCGGGGGGCGTGAACACCGGGGAGCTGTTTTTT	CASSFLVAGGVNTGELFF
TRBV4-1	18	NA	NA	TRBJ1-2	TGCGCCAGCAGCCAACCCAGAAGAGGGGCAGGGGCTAACTATGGCTACACCTTC	CASSQPRRGAGANYGYTF
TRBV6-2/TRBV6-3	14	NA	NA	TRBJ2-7	TGTGCCAGCAGTCCCCCAGGGGAGTCTTACGAGCAGTACTTC	CASSPPGESYEQYF
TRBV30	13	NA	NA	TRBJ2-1	TGTGCCTGGAGTCAACAGGGAGGAGATGAGCAGTTCTTC	CAWSQQGGDEQFF
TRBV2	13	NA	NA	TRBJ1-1	TGTGCCAGCAGTCCCCGACTGGGCACTGAAGCTTTCTTT	CASSPRLGTEAFF
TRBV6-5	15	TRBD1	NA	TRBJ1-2	TGTGCCAGCAGTTACTCGAGGGACAGGAGCTATGGCTACACCTTC	CASSYSRDRSYGYTF
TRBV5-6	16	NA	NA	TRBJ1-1	TGTGCCAGCAGCTTGTATCCGGCGGGCCAGAACACTGAAGCTTTCTTT	CASSLYPAGQNTEAFF
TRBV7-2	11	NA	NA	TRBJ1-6	TGTGCCAGCAGCTCTAGCTCACCCCTCCACTTT	CASSSSSPLHF
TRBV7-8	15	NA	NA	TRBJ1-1	TGTGCCAGCAGCTTGGGAAGGGTCGGGGGCACTGAAGCTTTCTTT	CASSLGRVGGTEAFF
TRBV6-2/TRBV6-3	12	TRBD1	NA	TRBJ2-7	TGTGCCAGCAGTCGCGACAGGGCCGAGCAGTACTTC	CASSRDRAEQYF
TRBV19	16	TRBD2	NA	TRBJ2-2	TGTGCCAGTAGTTTCACTAGCGGGGGATCGACCGGGGAGCTGTTTTTT	CASSFTSGGSTGELFF
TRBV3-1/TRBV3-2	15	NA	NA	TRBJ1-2	TGTGCCAGCAGCCATCCCCTACAGGGATCGGGAGGCTACACCTTC	CASSHPLQGSGGYTF
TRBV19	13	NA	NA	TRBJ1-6	TGTGCCAGTCACCGTCTGGGGGAATCACCCCTCCACTTT	CASHRLGESPLHF
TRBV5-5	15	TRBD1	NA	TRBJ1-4	TGTGCCAGCAGCTTGGAGGGGGCAGCTAATGAAAAACTGTTTTTT	CASSLEGAANEKLFF
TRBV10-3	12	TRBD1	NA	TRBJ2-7	TGTGCCATCAGTGCGACAGGGAACGAGCAGTACTTC	CAISATGNEQYF
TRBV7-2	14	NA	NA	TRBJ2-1	TGTGCCAGCAGCTTAGCAGGGTGGGGTGAAGAGCAGTTCTTC	CASSLAGWGEEQFF
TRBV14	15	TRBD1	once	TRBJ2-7	TGTGCCAGCAGCCAAGATGACAGGGGGACCTACGAGCAGTACTTC	CASSQDDRGTYEQYF
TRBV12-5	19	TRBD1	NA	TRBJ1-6	TGTGCTAGTGGTTTGTACTGGGGTAAATTTGAGGGGGCAAAGTCACCCCTCCACTTT	CASGLYWGKFEGAKSPLHF
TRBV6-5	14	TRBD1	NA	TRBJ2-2	TGTGCCAGCATTAAGATACAGGGGAACGGGGAGCTGTTTTTT	CASIKIQGNGELFF
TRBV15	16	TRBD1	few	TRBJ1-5	TGTGCCACCAGCAGTGCCGGGACAGGGGCGTTACAGCCCCAGCATTTT	CATSSAGTGALQPQHF
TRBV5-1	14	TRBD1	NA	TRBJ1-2	TGCGCCAGCAGCTCGGGACAGGGGGCTCATGGCTACACCTTC	CASSSGQGAHGYTF
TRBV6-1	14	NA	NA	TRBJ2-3	TGTGCCAGCAGGGAAGGGTTAGTTACAGATACGCAGTATTTT	CASREGLVTDTQYF
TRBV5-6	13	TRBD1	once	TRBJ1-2	TGTGCCAGCAGCGCCAGGGGGTTCTATGGCTACACCTTC	CASSARGFYGYTF
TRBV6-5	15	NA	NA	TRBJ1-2	TGTGCCAGCAGCCTCAGGGCACCGAGGAACTATGGCTACACCTTC	CASSLRAPRNYGYTF
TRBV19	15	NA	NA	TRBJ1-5	TGTGCCAGTAGTATAGATCAGAGGGGTTATCAGCCCCAGCATTTT	CASSIDQRGYQPQHF
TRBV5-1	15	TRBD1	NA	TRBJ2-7	TGCGCCAGCAGCTTGACAACGGGACAGGGGTACCAGCAGTACTTC	CASSLTTGQGYQQYF
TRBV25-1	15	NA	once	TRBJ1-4	TGTGCCAGCATATCATCCTTGGCCGGGGAAAAGAAACTGTTTTTT	CASISSLAGEKKLFF
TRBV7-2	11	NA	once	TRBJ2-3	TGTGCCAGCAGCTTGACAGATACGCAGTATTTT	CASSLTDTQYF
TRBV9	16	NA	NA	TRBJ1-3	TGTGCCAGCAGCGTAGCCCCAGCCAACTCTGGAAACACCATATATTTT	CASSVAPANSGNTIYF
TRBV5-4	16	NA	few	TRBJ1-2	TGTGCCAGCAGCTCGTCGACGATTAGAGAGAAAAATGGCTACACCTTC	CASSSSTIREKNGYTF
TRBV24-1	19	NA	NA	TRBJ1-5	TGTGCCACCAGTGATTCCGCCAGCTCGAGACTTCATAGCAATCAGCCCCAGCATTTT	CATSDSASSRLHSNQPQHF
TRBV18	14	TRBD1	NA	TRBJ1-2	TGTGCCAGCTCACTCGACAGGGAGCCTCGTGGCTACACCTTC	CASSLDREPRGYTF
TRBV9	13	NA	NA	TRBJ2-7	TGTGCCAGCAGCGTAGGCCAGGGGAGCGAGCAGTACTTC	CASSVGQGSEQYF
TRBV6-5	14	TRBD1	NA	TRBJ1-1	TGTGCCAGCACCACCTGGACAGGGAACACTGAAGCTTTCTTT	CASTTWTGNTEAFF